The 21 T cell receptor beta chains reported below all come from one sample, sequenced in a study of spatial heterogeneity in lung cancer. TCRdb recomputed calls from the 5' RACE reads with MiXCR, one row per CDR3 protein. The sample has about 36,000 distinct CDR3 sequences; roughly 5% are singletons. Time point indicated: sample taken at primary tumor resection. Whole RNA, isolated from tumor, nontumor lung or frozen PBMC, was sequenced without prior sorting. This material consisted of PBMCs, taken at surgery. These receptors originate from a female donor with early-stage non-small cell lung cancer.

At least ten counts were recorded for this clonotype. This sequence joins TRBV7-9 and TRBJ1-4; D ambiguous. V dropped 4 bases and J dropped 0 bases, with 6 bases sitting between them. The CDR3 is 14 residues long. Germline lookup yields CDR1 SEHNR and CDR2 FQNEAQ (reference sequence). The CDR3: CASSYGSTNEKLFF. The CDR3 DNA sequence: TGTGCCAGCAGCTACGGATCAACTAATGAAAAACTGTTTTTT.

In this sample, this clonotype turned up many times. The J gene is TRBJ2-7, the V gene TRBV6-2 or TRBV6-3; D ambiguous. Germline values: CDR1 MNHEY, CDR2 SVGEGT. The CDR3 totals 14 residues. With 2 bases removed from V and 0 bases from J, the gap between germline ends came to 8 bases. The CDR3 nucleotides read TGTGCCAGCAGTTACGGTAGCAGCTCCTACGAGCAGTACTTC. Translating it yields CASSYGSSSYEQYF.

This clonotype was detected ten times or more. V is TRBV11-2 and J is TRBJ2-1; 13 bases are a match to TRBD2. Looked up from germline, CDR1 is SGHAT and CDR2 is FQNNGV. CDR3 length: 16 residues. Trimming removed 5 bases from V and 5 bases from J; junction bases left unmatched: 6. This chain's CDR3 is CASSQGLAGPDNEQFF. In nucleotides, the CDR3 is TGTGCCAGCAGCCAGGGACTAGCGGGACCGGACAATGAGCAGTTCTTC.

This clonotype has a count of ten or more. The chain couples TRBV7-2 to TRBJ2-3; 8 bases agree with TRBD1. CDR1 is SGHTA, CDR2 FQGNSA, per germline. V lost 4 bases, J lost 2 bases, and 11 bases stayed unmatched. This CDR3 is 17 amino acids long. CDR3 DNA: TGTGCCAGCAGCTCTAGGACAGGGACGGTCCCCACAGATACGCAGTATTTT. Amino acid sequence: CASSSRTGTVPTDTQYF.

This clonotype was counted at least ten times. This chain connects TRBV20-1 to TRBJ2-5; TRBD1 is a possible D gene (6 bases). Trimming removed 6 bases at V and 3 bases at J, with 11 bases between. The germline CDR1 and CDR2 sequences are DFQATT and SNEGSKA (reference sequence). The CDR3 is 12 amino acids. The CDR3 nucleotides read TGCAGTGCAGTAGGACAGAAAGAGACCCAGTACTTC. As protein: CSAVGQKETQYF.

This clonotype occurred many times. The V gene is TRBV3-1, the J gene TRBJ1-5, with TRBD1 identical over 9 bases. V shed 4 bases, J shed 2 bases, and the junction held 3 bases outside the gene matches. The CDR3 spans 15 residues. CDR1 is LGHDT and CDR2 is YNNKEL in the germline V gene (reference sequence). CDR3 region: CASSPGTGRNQPQHF. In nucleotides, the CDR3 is TGTGCCAGCAGCCCAGGGACAGGGCGCAATCAGCCCCAGCATTTT.

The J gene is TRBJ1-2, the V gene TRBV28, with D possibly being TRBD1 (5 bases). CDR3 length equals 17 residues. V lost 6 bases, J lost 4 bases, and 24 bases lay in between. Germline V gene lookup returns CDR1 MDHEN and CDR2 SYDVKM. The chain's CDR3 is CASSLADILRPIYGYTF. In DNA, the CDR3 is TGTGCCAGCAGCCTAGCGGACATCTTGCGCCCCATCTATGGCTACACCTTC.

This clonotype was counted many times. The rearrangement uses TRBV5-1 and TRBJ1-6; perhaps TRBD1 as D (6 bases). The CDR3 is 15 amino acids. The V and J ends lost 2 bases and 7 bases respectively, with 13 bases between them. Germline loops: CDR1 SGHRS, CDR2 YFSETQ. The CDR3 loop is CASSLQGRENSPLHF. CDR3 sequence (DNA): TGCGCCAGCAGCTTACAGGGAAGAGAGAATTCACCCCTCCACTTT.

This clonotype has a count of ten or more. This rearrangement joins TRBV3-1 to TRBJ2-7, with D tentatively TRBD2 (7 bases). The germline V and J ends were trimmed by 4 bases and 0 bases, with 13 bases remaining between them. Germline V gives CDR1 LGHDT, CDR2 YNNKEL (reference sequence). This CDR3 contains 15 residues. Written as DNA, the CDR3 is TGTGCCAGCAGCCTCATGGCGGGGGCCTCCTACGAGCAGTACTTC. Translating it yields CASSLMAGASYEQYF.

The CDR3 DNA is TGTGCCAGCCACAGACAGGGGGCTGGTTTTTACGAGCAGTACTTC. It is translated as CASHRQGAGFYEQYF. The chain carries TRBV2 and TRBJ2-7; 10 nucleotides match TRBD1. Germline V CDR1 and CDR2: SNHLY, FYNNEI. The CDR3 covers 15 residues. V shed 8 bases and J 4 bases; nucleotides not matched to a gene: 11.

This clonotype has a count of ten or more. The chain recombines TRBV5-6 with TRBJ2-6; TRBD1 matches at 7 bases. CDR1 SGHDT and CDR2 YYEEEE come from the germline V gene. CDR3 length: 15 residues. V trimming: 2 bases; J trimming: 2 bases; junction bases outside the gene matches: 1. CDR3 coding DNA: TGTGCCAGCAGCTTTGACAGGGCTGGGGCCAACGTCCTGACTTTC. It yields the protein CASSFDRAGANVLTF.

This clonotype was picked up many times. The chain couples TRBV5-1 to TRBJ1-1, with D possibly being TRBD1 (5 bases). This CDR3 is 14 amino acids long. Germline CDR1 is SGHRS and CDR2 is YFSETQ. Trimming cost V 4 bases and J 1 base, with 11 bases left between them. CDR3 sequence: CASSPRAGNTEAFF. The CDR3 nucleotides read TGCGCCAGCAGCCCCAGGGCCGGGAACACTGAAGCTTTCTTT.

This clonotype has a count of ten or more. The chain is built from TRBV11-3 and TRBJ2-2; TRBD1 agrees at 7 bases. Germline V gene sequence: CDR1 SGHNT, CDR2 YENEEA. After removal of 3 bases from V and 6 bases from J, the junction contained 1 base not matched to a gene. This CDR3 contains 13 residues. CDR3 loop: CASSFDRAGELFF. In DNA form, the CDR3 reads TGTGCCAGCAGCTTCGACAGGGCCGGGGAGCTGTTTTTT.

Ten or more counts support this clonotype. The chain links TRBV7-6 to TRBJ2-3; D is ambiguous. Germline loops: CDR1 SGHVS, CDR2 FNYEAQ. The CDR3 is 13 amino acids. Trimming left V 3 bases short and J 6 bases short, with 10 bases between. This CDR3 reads CASSLATVDTQYF. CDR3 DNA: TGTGCCAGCAGCTTGGCGACCGTGGATACGCAGTATTTT.

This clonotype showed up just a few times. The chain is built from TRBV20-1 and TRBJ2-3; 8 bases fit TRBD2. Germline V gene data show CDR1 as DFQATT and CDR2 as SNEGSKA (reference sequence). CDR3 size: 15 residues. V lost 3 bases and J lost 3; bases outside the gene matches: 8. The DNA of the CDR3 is TGCAGTGCTAGTCAAAGCGGGAGCGTTACAGATACGCAGTATTTT. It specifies CSASQSGSVTDTQYF.

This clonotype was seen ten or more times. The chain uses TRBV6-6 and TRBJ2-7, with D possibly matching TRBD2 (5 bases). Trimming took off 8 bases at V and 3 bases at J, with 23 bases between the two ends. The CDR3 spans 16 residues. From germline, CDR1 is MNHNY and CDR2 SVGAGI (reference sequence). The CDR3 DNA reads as TGTGCCAGCTCCGAAGATCTAGCCGCCATCTACTACGAGCAGTACTTC. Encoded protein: CASSEDLAAIYYEQYF.

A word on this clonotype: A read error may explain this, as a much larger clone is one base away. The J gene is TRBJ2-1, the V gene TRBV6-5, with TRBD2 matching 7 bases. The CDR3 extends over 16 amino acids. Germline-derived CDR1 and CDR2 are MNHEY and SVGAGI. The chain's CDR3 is CASSPLRGSSYNGQFF. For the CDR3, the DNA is TGTGCCAGCAGCCCTCTGCGGGGGAGCTCCTACAATGGGCAGTTCTTC.

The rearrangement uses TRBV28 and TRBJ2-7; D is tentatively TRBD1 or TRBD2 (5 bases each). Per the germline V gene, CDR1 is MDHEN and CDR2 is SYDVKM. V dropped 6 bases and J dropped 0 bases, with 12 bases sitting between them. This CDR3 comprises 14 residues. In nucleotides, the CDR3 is TGTGCCAGCAGCCGGGTGGGGGTCTCCTACGAGCAGTACTTC. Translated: CASSRVGVSYEQYF.

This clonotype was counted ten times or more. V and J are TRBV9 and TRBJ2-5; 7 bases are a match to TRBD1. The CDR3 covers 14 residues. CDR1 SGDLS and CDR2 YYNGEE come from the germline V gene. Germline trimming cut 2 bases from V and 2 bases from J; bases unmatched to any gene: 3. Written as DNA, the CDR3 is TGTGCCAGCAGCGTTGGGGGACAGCAAGAGACCCAGTACTTC. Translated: CASSVGGQQETQYF.

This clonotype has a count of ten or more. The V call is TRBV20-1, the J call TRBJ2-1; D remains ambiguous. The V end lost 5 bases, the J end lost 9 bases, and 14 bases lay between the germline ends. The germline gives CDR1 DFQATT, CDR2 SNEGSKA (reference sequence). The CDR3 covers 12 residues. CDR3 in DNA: TGCAGTGCTCGAACGGATCTCGCTGAGCAGTTCTTC. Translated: CSARTDLAEQFF.

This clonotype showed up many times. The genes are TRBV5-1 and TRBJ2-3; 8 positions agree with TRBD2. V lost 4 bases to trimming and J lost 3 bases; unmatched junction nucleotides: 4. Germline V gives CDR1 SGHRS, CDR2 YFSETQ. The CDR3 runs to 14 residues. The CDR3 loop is CASSPGLATDTQYF. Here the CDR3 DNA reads TGCGCCAGCAGCCCAGGACTAGCAACAGATACGCAGTATTTT.